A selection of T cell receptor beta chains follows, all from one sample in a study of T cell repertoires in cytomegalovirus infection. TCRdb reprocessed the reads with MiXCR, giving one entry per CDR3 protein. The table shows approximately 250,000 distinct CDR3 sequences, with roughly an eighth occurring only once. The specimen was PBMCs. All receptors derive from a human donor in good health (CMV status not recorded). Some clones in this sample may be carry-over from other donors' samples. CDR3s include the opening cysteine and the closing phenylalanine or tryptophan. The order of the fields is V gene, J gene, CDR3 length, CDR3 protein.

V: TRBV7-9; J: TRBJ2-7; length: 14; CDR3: CASSLDGTGTEQYF
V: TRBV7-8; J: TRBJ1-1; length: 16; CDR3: CASSLRGRQITTEAFF
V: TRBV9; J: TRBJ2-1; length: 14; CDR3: CASSPREREGEQFF
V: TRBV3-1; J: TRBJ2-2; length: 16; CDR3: CASSQNVGEVAGELFF
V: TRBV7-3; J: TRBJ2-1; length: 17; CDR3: CASSSEISGSSYNEQFF
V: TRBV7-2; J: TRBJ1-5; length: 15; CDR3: CASSAQLLSNQPQHF
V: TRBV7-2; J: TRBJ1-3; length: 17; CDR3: CASSSRTGPPPGNTIYF
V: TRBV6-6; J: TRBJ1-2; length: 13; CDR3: CAVKGPNNYGYTF
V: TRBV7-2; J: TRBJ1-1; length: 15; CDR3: CASSLVVGTFSEAFF
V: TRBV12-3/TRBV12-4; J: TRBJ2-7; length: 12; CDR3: CASSPRVGEQYF
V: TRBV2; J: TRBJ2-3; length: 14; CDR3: CASSEIPQGGTQYF
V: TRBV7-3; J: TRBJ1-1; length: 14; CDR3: CASSRQGTNTEAFF
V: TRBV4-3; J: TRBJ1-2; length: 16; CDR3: CASSQDVRGGITGYTF
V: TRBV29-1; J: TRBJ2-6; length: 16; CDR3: CSVDRAGEPGANVLTF
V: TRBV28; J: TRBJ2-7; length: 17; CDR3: CASSFRGHGQGRIEQYF
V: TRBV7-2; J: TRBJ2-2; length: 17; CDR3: CASSLAASGGNTGELFF
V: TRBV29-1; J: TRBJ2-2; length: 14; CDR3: CSVEDVRETGELFF
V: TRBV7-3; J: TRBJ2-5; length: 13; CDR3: CASSPVGRETQYF
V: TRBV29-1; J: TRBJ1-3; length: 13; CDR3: CSVLLSSGNTIYF
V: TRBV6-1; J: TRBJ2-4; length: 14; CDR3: CASSLGVAKNIQYF
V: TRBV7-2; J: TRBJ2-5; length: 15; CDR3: CASSLASRSQETQYF
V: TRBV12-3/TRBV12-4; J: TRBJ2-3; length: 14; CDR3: CASTYSGSTDTQYF
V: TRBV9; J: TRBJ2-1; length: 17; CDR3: CASSVSTSGGSYNEQFF
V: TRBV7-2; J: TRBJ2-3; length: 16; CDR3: CASSWGGGEGTDTQYF
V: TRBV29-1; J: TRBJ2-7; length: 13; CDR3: CSVAPTGMDEQYF
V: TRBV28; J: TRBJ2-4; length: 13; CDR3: CALSGGGKNIQYF
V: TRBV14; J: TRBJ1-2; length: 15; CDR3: CASSQDVRPPYGYTF
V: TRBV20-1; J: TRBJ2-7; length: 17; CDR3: CSARDLTLGESTYEQYF
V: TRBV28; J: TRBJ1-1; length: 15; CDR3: CASSLPGQGHTEAFF
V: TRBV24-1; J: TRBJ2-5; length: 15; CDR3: CATRGAGAGQETQYF
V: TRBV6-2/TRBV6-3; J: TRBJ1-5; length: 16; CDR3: CATAPWTPNSNQPQHF
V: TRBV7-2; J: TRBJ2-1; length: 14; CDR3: CASSYQRGDNEQFF
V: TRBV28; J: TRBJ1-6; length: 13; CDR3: CASSPRQVSPLHF
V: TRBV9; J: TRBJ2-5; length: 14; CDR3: CASSVADMGETQYF
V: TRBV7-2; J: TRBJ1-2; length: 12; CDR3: CASSLSGSGYTF
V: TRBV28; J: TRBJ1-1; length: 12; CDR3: CASMDRGEEAFF